These 22 T cell receptor beta chains were sequenced from one sample in a study of T cells in localized non-small cell lung cancer. Generated by immunoSEQ multiplex PCR, the TCRdb table keeps only in-frame clones and is missing some. The data contain 55,000 to 80,000 clones, about four fifths of them singletons. This specimen consisted of peripheral blood, obtained before any cancer treatment. The origin of the receptors is a female donor of 60 years or more with stage I lung adenocarcinoma.

This clone came up once. J is TRBJ1-2 and V is TRBV19, with D maybe TRBD1 (5 bases). CDR1 and CDR2 from the germline V gene are LNHDA and SQIVND (reference sequence). CDR3 length: 13 residues. V lost 5 bases and J 8 bases, leaving 15 bases between the germline ends. This chain's CDR3 is CASSQAGPGGYTF. The DNA of the CDR3 is TGTGCCAGTAGTCAGGCAGGGCCGGGGGGCTACACCTTC.

The rearrangement joins TRBV19 to TRBJ2-2; tentatively, D is TRBD1 (6 bases). This CDR3 contains 15 residues. Germline CDR1 reads LNHDA; CDR2 reads SQIVND (reference sequence). V was trimmed by 1 base and J by 4 bases, leaving 10 bases between them. CDR3 region: CASSIGGLTTGELFF. For the CDR3, the DNA is TGTGCCAGTAGTATAGGGGGGCTGACCACCGGGGAGCTGTTTTTT.

The chain employs TRBV5-4 and TRBJ1-4; weak D call: TRBD1 (5 bases). Germline CDR1 reads SGHNT; CDR2 reads YYREEE (reference sequence). V was pared by 4 bases and J by 3 bases, with 10 bases between. The CDR3 length is 14 residues. DNA of the CDR3: TGTGCCAGCAGCCCGGGGGGGGCTAATGAAAAACTGTTTTTT. Protein: CASSPGGANEKLFF.

The chain couples TRBV30 to TRBJ2-5; TRBD2 might be the D (6 bases). Germline CDR1 is GTSNPN and CDR2 is SVGIG (reference sequence). CDR3 length: 16 amino acids. Trimming pared 2 bases from V and 5 bases from J, leaving 21 bases between. CDR3 DNA sequence: TGTGCCTGGAGTTCGGCTAGCGCCACCATAGGGGAGACCCAGTACTTC. As protein: CAWSSASATIGETQYF.

The rearrangement uses TRBV7-9 and TRBJ2-1, with TRBD2 identical over 9 bases. CDR3 length: 14 residues. Trimming removed 8 bases from V and 9 bases from J; junction bases left unmatched: 11. Germline CDR1 reads SEHNR; CDR2 reads FQNEAQ (reference sequence). CDR3 bases: TGTGCCAGCGATAGTAGCGGGAGAGACGGTGAGCAGTTCTTC. It specifies CASDSSGRDGEQFF.

V is TRBV10-1 and J is TRBJ2-1; D is perhaps TRBD2 (5 bases). The CDR3 has 15 amino acids. The germline V gene encodes CDR1 WNHNN and CDR2 SYGVQD (reference sequence). Trimming pared 4 bases from V and 8 bases from J, leaving 18 bases between. In DNA, the CDR3 is TGCGCCAGCAGTGTCGCCGGGGTTGGAGGCGATGAGCAGTTCTTC. This codes for CASSVAGVGGDEQFF.

The rearrangement links TRBV25-1 to TRBJ1-4; a weak D match, TRBD1 (6 bases). The V end lost 3 bases, the J end lost 7 bases, and 12 bases lay between the germline ends. This CDR3 region has 14 residues. Germline CDR1 is MGHDK and CDR2 is SYGVNS. DNA of the CDR3: TGTGCCAGCAGTGATAGGGGGGCCGGTGAAAAACTGTTTTTT. Translating gives CASSDRGAGEKLFF.

The V gene is TRBV5-1, the J gene TRBJ2-1, with D possibly matching TRBD1 (6 bases). Per the germline V gene, CDR1 is SGHRS and CDR2 is YFSETQ. V lost 4 bases and J lost 5, with 13 bases in between. The CDR3 sequence is 14 residues long. The CDR3 spells CASSLGDTHNEQFF. The CDR3, as DNA: TGCGCCAGCAGCCTGGGGGACACCCACAATGAGCAGTTCTTC.

The V call is TRBV10-2, the J call TRBJ1-1, with 11 bases fitting TRBD1. V dropped 6 bases and J dropped 6; count of bases not matched to a gene: 3. This CDR3 has 13 amino acids. Germline values: CDR1 WSHSY, CDR2 SAAADI. The CDR3 loop reads CASRGTGGPEAFF. The DNA of the CDR3 is TGCGCCAGCAGGGGGACAGGGGGGCCTGAAGCTTTCTTT.

This chain uses TRBV21-1 with TRBJ2-7; TRBD1, as called in the table, went unchecked against the DNA. TRBV21-1 is a pseudogene segment. The CDR3 is made up of 17 amino acids. The CDR3, as DNA: TGTGCCAGCAGCAAACAATCTCCGGGACAGGGATTCTACGAGCAGTACTTC. Encoded protein: CASSKQSPGQGFYEQYF.

The gene calls are TRBV5-6 and TRBJ2-5; 13 bases are a match to TRBD2. Germline V CDR1 and CDR2: SGHDT, YYEEEE. Trimming took 7 bases from V and 4 from J; bases not matched to a gene: 19. The CDR3 loop spans 19 amino acids. The CDR3 DNA reads TGTGCCAGCGAACCCCTTTTGACTAGCGGGAGGTCAGTAGGAGAGACCCAGTACTTC. Amino acid sequence: CASEPLLTSGRSVGETQYF. Together with reference TRBV5-6 and TRBJ2-5, the CDR3 gives the full variable domain: DAGVTQSPTHLIKTRGQQVTLRCSPKSGHDTVSWYQQALGQGPQFIFQYYEEEERQRGNFPDRFSGHQFPNYSSELNVNALLLGDSALYLCASEPLLTSGRSVGETQYFGPGTRLLVL.

The DNA for the CDR3 is TGTGCCAGCAGCCGAGGGACAGGGGATGCAACTAATGAAAAACTGTTTTTT. This codes for CASSRGTGDATNEKLFF. This chain connects TRBV13 to TRBJ1-4; 10 nucleotides line up with TRBD1. V was pared by 5 bases and J by 0 bases, with 6 bases of the junction left unmatched. The V gene's germline CDR1 is PRHDT and CDR2 FYEKMQ (reference sequence). CDR3 size: 17 residues.

The chain links TRBV6-6 to TRBJ1-4, with a tentative D call TRBD1 (6 bases). V gave up 9 bases and J gave up 3 bases, with 20 bases separating them. The CDR3 length is 16 residues. In germline, CDR1 is MNHNY, CDR2 SVGAGI (reference sequence). The CDR3 coding sequence is TGTGCCAGTACTGTGGGGGCCGGGTTGTCTAATGAAAAACTGTTTTTT. Translated, it gives CASTVGAGLSNEKLFF.

V gene TRBV29-1 combines with J gene TRBJ1-2, with D possibly matching TRBD1 (6 bases). The CDR3 is 14 amino acids. The V end lost 2 bases, the J end lost 4 bases, and 14 bases lay between the germline ends. Germline-derived CDR1 and CDR2 are SQVTM and ANQGSEA. The CDR3 region is CSVEPGAQGYGYTF. CDR3 DNA sequence: TGCAGCGTTGAACCGGGGGCACAGGGCTATGGCTACACCTTC.

This chain joins TRBV6-1 and TRBJ1-4; unclear D gene. With 6 bases removed from V and 5 bases from J, the gap between germline ends came to 4 bases. The germline CDR1 and CDR2 sequences are MNHNS and SASEGT. This CDR3 spans 11 amino acids. The CDR3, as DNA: TGTGCCAGCAGGGTGAATGAAAAACTGTTTTTT. Protein: CASRVNEKLFF.

The chain has TRBV2 and TRBJ2-2; 9 bases match TRBD2. The germline V gene encodes CDR1 SNHLY and CDR2 FYNNEI. The CDR3 is 15 amino acids. With V trimmed by 6 bases and J by 1 base, 3 bases remained unmatched. CDR3 sequence (DNA): TGTGCCAGCAGGTCTAGCGGGAAGAACACCGGGGAGCTGTTTTTT. Protein product: CASRSSGKNTGELFF.

Remarks on this clone: Sequence at one end of the junction differs from germline and may be a read error. This rearrangement joins TRBV18 to TRBJ2-3, with D unresolved. The CDR3 runs 13 residues. Germline-derived CDR1 and CDR2 are KGHSH and LQKENI. The CDR3 region is CASSPPRQDTQYF. The CDR3 nucleotides read TGTGCCAGCTCGCCACCAAGACAAGATACGCAGTATTTT.

As for this clone: The sample contains more than one DNA sequence encoding this CDR3. This chain links TRBV7-9 with TRBJ1-1, with 7 bases aligning to TRBD1. J was trimmed by 1 base and V by 3 bases; bases with no gene match: 2. The CDR3 covers 14 residues. Per the germline V gene, CDR1 is SEHNR and CDR2 is FQNEAQ (reference sequence). In DNA form, the CDR3 reads TGTGCCAGCAGCTTTCGACAGGGGAACACTGAAGCTTTCTTT. It is translated as CASSFRQGNTEAFF.

The chain joins TRBV2 to TRBJ2-5; D not certain. The J call may be incorrect, as the DNA end agrees better with TRBJ2-7. Germline CDR1 reads SNHLY; CDR2 reads FYNNEI. The CDR3 contains 12 residues. Here the CDR3 reads CASSVMGNEQYF. The DNA of the CDR3 is TGTGCCAGCAGTGTTATGGGGAACGAGCAGTACTTC.

The chain couples TRBV9 to TRBJ2-1, with TRBD2 matching over 7 bases. From germline, CDR1 is SGDLS and CDR2 YYNGEE. CDR3 length equals 13 residues. The V and J ends lost 2 bases and 8 bases, in that order; junction bases with no gene match: 4. The CDR3 spells CASSVWREYEQFF. CDR3 DNA sequence: TGTGCCAGCAGCGTCTGGCGGGAGTATGAGCAGTTCTTC.

The chain is built from TRBV29-1 and TRBJ1-1; TRBD1 agrees at 7 bases. J was trimmed by 8 bases and V by 6 bases; bases with no gene match: 18. Germline V gene data show CDR1 as SQVTM and CDR2 as ANQGSEA. The CDR3 runs to 15 residues. The CDR3 spells CSVVKLGQGEAEAFF. The CDR3 coding sequence is TGCAGCGTCGTAAAGCTGGGGCAGGGGGAGGCGGAAGCTTTCTTT.

A few counts support this clone. The chain combines TRBV7-3 with TRBJ2-3; 8 bases agree with TRBD2. The ends lost 6 bases at V and 3 bases at J; junction bases unmatched: 11. Germline V gives CDR1 SGHTA, CDR2 FQGTGA. This CDR3 has 16 residues. CDR3 residues: CASREGLGLGTDTQYF. DNA for the CDR3: TGTGCCAGCAGGGAGGGACTAGGGCTGGGAACAGATACGCAGTATTTT.